This TCR beta chain stems from a study of long-term antiretroviral therapy in people with HIV. V shed 1 base and J shed 1 base, with 14 bases lying between them. The CDR3 length is 16 residues. Germline CDR1 is SGDLS and CDR2 is YYNGEE. Each donor provided at least one pre-ART PBMC sample and at least two post-ART PBMC samples. Cryopreserved PBMC, at about 0.9-10 million per sample, were present before DNA extraction. The run of the v3.0 immunoSEQ assay was at survey level. Repertoires were generated with immunoSEQ multiplex PCR, while TCRdb's copy carries only in-frame clones and drops some. The sample yields about 30,000 clones, approximately 87% seen once. This clone is a singleton in its sample.

The material was unsorted PBMCs, obtained 0.5 years after starting antiretroviral therapy. This sequence originates from a woman aged 18-29 years with HIV. The chain has TRBV9 and TRBJ1-2, with D tentatively TRBD1 (5 bases). CDR3: CASSVSMGQGNYGYTF. The CDR3 DNA reads TGTGCCAGCAGCGTATCTATGGGGCAGGGTAACTATGGCTACACCTTC.